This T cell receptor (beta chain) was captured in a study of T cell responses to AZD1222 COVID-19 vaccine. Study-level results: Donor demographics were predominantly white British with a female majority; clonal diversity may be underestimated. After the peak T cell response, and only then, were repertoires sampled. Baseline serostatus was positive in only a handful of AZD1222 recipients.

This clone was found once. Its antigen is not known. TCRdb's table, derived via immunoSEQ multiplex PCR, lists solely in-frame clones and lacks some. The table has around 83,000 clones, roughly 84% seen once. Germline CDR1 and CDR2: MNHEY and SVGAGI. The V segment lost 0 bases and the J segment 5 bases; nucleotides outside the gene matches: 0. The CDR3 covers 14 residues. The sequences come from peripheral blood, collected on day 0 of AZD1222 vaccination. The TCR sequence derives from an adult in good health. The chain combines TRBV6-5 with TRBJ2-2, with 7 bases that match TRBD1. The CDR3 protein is CASSYSRGTGELFF. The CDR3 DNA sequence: TGTGCCAGCAGTTACTCCAGGGGGACCGGGGAGCTGTTTTTT.